This T cell receptor (beta chain) was sequenced during a study of cytomegalovirus exposure and HLA in healthy donors. Notes on the study in general: Productive status was seen about 90% or about 30% of the time for most TCR beta V segments in an earlier analysis.

The germline V gene has CDR1 MRHNA and CDR2 SNTAGT. This CDR3 contains 15 residues. Deletions cut 0 bases from V and 8 bases from J, with 16 bases between. PCR involved 60 Vbeta and 13 Jbeta primers. Assay: immunoSEQ multiplex PCR; the TCRdb copy retains only in-frame clones and omits some. The sample shows 140,000 or so clones, over 60% of them seen only once. This clone has a handful of counts. The target antigen is unknown. The V call is TRBV6-4, the J call TRBJ1-2; D possibly corresponds to TRBD1 (6 bases). This receptor was taken from a woman aged 25 to 39 in good health and CMV-seronegative. Sequenced sample: PBMCs. The CDR3 sequence is CASSDSGTPQEGYTF. For the CDR3, the DNA is TGTGCCAGCAGTGACTCAGGGACACCCCAGGAAGGCTACACCTTC.